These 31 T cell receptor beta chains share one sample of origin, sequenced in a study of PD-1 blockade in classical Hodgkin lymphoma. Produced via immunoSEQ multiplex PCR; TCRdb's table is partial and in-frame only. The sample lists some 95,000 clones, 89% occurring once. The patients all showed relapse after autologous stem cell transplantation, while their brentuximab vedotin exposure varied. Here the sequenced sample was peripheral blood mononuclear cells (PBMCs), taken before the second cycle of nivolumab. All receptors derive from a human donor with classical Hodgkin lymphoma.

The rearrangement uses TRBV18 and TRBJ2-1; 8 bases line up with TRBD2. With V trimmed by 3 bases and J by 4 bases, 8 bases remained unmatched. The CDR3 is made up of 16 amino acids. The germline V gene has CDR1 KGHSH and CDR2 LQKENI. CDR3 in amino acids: CASSPSSGGLYNEQFF. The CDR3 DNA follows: TGTGCCAGCTCACCCTCCTCGGGGGGGCTGTACAATGAGCAGTTCTTC.

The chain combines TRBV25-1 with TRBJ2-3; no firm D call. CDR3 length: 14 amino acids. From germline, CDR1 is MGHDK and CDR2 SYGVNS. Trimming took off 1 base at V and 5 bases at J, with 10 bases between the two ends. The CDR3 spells CASSESPNGDTQYF. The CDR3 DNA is TGTGCCAGCAGTGAATCCCCAAACGGAGATACGCAGTATTTT.

CDR3 DNA: TGTGCCAGCAGGAGTCTGTACGAGCAGTACTTC. It yields the protein CASRSLYEQYF. The V and J genes are TRBV28 and TRBJ2-7, with no clear D. Germline V gives CDR1 MDHEN, CDR2 SYDVKM. The CDR3 spans 11 residues. The V end lost 6 bases, the J end lost 4 bases, and 7 bases lay between the germline ends.

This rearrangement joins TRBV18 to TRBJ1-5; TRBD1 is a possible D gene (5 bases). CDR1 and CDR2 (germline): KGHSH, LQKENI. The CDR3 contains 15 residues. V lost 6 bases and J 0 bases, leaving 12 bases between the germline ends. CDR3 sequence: CASSRGQYSNQPQHF. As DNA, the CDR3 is TGTGCCAGCTCCCGCGGACAATATAGCAATCAGCCCCAGCATTTT.

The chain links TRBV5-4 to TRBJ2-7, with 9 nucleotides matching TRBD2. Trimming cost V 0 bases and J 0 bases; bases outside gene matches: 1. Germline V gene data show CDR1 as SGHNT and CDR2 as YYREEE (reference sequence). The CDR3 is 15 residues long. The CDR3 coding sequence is TGTGCCAGCAGCTTGGTTAGCGGGGGCTCCTACGAGCAGTACTTC. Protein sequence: CASSLVSGGSYEQYF.

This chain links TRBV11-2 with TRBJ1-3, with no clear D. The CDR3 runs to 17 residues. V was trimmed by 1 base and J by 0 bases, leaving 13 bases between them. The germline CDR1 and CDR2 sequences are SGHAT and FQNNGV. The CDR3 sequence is CASSLVTLRGSGNTIYF. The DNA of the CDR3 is TGTGCCAGCAGCTTAGTCACCTTGCGGGGCTCTGGAAACACCATATATTTT.

The CDR3 coding sequence is TGTGCCAGCAGTTTGGGGACTAGCAGTGCGGAGACCCAGTACTTC. This codes for CASSLGTSSAETQYF. This chain connects TRBV7-3 to TRBJ2-5, with TRBD2 matching over 9 bases. V lost 6 bases to trimming and J lost 5 bases; unmatched junction nucleotides: 10. This CDR3 spans 15 amino acids. Looked up from germline, CDR1 is SGHTA and CDR2 is FQGTGA. The whole variable domain, filled in from reference TRBV7-3 and TRBJ2-5, reads GAGVSQTPSNKVTEKGKYVELRCDPISGHTALYWYRQSLGQGPEFLIYFQGTGAADDSGLPNDRFFAVRPEGSVSTLKIQRTERGDSAVYLCASSLGTSSAETQYFGPGTRLLVL.

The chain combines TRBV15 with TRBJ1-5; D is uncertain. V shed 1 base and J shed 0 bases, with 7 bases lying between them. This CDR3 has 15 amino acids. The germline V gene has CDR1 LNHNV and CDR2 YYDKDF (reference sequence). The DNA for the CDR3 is TGTGCCACCAGCAGAGCCGGGTTTAGCAATCAGCCCCAGCATTTT. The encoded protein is CATSRAGFSNQPQHF. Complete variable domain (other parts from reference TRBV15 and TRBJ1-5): DAMVIQNPRYQVTQFGKPVTLSCSQTLNHNVMYWYQQKSSQAPKLLFHYYDKDFNNEADTPDNFQSRRPNTSFCFLDIRSPGLGDTAMYLCATSRAGFSNQPQHFGDGTRLSIL.

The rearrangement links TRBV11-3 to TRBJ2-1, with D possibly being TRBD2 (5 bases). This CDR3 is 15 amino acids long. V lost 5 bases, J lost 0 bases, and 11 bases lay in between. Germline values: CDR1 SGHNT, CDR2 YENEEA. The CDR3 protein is CASSPGLNSYNEQFF. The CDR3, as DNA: TGTGCCAGCAGCCCAGGACTTAACTCCTACAATGAGCAGTTCTTC.

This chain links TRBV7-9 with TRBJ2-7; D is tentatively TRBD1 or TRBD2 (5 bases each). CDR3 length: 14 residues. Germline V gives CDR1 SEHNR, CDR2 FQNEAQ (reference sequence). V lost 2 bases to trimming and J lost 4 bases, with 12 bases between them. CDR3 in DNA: TGTGCCAGCAGCTTACGAGGGGCGGGTTACGAGCAGTACTTC. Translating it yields CASSLRGAGYEQYF.

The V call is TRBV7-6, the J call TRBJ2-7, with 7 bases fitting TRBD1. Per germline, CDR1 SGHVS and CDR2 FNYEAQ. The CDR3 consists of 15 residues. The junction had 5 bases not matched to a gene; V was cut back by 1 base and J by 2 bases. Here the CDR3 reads CASSLDGDRAYEQYF. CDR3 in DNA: TGTGCCAGCAGCTTAGACGGTGACAGGGCCTACGAGCAGTACTTC.

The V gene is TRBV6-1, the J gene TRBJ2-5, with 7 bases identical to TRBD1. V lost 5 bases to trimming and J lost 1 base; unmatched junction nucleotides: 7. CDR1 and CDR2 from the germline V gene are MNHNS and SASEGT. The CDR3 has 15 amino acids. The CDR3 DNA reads TGTGCCAGCAGTATTACCAGGGACAGCCAAGAGACCCAGTACTTC. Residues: CASSITRDSQETQYF.

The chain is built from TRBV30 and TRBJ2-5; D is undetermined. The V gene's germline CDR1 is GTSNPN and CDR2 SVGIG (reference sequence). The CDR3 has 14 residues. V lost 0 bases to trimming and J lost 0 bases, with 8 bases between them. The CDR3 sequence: CAWSVFRYQETQYF. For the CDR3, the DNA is TGTGCCTGGAGTGTTTTCAGATACCAAGAGACCCAGTACTTC.

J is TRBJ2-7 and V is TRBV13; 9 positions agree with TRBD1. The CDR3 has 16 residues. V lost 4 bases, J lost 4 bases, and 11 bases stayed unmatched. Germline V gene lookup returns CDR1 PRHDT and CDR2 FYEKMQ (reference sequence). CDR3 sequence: CASSSLQPDRGYEQYF. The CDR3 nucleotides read TGTGCCAGCAGCTCTCTTCAACCAGACAGGGGGTACGAGCAGTACTTC.

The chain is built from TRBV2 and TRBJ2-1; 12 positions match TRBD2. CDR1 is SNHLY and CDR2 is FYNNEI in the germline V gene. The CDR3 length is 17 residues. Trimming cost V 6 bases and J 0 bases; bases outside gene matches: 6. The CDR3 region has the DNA TGTGCCAGCAGCACGACTAGCGGGGGCCTCTCCTACAATGAGCAGTTCTTC. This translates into CASSTTSGGLSYNEQFF.

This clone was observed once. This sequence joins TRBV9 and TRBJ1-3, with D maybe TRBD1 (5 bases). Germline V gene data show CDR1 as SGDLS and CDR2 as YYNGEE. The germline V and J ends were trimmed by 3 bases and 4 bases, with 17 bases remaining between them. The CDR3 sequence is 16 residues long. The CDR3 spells CASSEPQESSGNTIYF. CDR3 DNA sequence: TGTGCCAGCAGCGAGCCACAGGAATCTTCCGGAAACACCATATATTTT.

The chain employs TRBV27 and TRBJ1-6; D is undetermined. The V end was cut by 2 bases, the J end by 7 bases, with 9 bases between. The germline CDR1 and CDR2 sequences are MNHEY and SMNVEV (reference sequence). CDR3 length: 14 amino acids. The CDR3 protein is CASSLIGLNSPLHF. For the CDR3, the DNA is TGTGCCAGCAGTTTAATAGGGTTAAATTCACCCCTCCACTTT.

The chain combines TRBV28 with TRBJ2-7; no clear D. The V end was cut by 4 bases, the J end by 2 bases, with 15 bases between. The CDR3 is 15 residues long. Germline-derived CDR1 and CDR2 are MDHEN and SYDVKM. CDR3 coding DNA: TGTGCCAGCAGTTCAAATATTTATTATACCTACGAGCAGTACTTC. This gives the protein CASSSNIYYTYEQYF.

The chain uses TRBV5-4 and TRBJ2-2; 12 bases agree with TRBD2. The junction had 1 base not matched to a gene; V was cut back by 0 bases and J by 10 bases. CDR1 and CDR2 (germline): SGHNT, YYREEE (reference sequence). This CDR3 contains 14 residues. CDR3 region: CASSLASGREELFF. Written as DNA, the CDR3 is TGTGCCAGCAGCTTGGCTAGCGGGAGGGAGGAGCTGTTTTTT.

CDR3 loop: CASSLGELGEKLFF. The CDR3 nucleotides are TGCGCCAGCAGCTTGGGGGAGCTAGGAGAAAAACTGTTTTTT. V is TRBV5-1 and J is TRBJ1-4; unclear D gene. Trimming left V 0 bases short and J 8 bases short, with 11 bases between. The CDR3 has 14 amino acids. Germline V gives CDR1 SGHRS, CDR2 YFSETQ.

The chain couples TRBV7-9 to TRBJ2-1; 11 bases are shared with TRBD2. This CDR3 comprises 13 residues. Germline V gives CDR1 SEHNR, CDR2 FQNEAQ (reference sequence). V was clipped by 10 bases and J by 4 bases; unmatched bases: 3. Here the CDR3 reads CAKGTSGYNEQFF. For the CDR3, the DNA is TGTGCCAAAGGGACTAGCGGATACAATGAGCAGTTCTTC.

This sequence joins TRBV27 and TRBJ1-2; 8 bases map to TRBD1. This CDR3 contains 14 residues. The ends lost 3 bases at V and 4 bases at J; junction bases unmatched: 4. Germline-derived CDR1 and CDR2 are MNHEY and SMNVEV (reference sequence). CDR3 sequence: CASSFRQGSYGYTF. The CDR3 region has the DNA TGTGCCAGCAGTTTCAGACAGGGGAGCTATGGCTACACCTTC.

Written as DNA, the CDR3 is TGTGCCAGCAGCGTTAGTCGGAATGAGCAGTTCTTC. Translating gives CASSVSRNEQFF. The chain recombines TRBV5-4 with TRBJ2-1; the D is unclear. Germline-derived CDR1 and CDR2 are SGHNT and YYREEE (reference sequence). Trimming left V 4 bases short and J 7 bases short, with 9 bases between. This CDR3 region has 12 residues.

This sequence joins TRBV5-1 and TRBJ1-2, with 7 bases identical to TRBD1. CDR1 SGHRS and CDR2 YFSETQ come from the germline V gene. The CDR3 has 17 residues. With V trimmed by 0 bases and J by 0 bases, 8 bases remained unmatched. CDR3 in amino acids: CASSLVTGEVTNYGYTF. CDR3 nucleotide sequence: TGCGCCAGCAGCTTGGTAACAGGGGAGGTCACTAACTATGGCTACACCTTC.

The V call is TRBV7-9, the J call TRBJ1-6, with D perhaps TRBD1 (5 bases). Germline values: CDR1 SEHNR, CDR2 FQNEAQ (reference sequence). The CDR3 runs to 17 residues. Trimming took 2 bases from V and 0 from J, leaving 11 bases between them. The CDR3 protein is CASSLPAGSSYNSPLHF. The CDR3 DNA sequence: TGTGCCAGCAGCTTACCGGCAGGGAGCTCCTATAATTCACCCCTCCACTTT.

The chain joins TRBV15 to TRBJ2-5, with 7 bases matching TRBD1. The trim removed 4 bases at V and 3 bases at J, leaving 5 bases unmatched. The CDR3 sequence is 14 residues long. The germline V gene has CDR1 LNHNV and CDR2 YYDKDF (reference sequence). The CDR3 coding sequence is TGTGCCACCAGCATAAGACAGGGTGAAGAGACCCAGTACTTC. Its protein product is CATSIRQGEETQYF. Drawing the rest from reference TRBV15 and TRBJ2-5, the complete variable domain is DAMVIQNPRYQVTQFGKPVTLSCSQTLNHNVMYWYQQKSSQAPKLLFHYYDKDFNNEADTPDNFQSRRPNTSFCFLDIRSPGLGDTAMYLCATSIRQGEETQYFGPGTRLLVL.

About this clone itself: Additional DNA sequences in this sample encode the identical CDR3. The CDR3 nucleotides are TGCAGTGCTAGGACAGATACGCAGTATTTT. This gives the protein CSARTDTQYF. The rearrangement links TRBV20-1 to TRBJ2-3; D ambiguous. CDR3 size: 10 residues. Germline assignment: CDR1 DFQATT and CDR2 SNEGSKA (reference sequence). Trimming took off 3 bases at V and 3 bases at J, with 1 base between the two ends.

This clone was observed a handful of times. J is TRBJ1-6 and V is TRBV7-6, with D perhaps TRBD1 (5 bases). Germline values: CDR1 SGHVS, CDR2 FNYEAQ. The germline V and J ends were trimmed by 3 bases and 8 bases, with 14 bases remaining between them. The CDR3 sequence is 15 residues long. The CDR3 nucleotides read TGTGCCAGCAGCTTGGCGACAGATTTCGATTCACCCCTCCACTTT. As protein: CASSLATDFDSPLHF.

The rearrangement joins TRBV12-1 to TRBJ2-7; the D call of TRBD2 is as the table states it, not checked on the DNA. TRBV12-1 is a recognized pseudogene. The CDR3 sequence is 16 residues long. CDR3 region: CASSFGGSGGPYEQYF. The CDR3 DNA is TGTGCCAGCAGCTTTGGGGGTAGCGGGGGGCCCTACGAGCAGTACTTC.

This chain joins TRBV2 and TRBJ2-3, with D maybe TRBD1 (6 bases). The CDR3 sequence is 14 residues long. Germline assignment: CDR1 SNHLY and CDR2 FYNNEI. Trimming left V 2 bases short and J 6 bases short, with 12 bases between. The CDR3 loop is CASSEIGTKDTQYF. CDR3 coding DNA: TGTGCCAGCAGTGAAATCGGGACAAAGGATACGCAGTATTTT.

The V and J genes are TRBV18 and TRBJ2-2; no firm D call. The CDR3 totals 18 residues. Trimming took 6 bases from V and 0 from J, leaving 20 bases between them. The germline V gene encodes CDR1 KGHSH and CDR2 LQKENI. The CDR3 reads CASSLDMALHANTGELFF. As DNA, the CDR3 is TGTGCCAGCTCCTTAGATATGGCCTTACACGCGAACACCGGGGAGCTGTTTTTT. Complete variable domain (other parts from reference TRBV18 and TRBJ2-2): NAGVMQNPRHLVRRRGQEARLRCSPMKGHSHVYWYRQLPEEGLKFMVYLQKENIIDESGMPKERFSAEFPKEGPSILRIQQVVRGDSAAYFCASSLDMALHANTGELFFGEGSRLTVL.